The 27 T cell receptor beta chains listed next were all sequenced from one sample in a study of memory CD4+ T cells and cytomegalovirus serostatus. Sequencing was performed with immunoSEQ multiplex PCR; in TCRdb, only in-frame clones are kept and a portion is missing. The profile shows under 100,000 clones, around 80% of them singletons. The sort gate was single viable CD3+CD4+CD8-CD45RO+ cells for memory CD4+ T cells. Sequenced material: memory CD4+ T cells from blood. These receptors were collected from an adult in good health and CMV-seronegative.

The CDR3 loop is CASSVALAGEKLFF. The CDR3 DNA reads as TGTGCCAGCAGCGTAGCTCTGGCAGGGGAAAAACTGTTTTTT. The chain combines TRBV9 with TRBJ1-4, with D maybe TRBD1 (5 bases). Trimming stripped 0 bases from V and 8 bases from J, with 11 bases between. The CDR3 has 14 residues. CDR1 and CDR2 (germline): SGDLS, YYNGEE.

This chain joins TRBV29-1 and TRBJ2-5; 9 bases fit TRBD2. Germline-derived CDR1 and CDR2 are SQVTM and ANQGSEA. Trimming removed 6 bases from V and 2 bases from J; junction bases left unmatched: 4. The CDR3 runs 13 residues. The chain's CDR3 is CSVASGVQETQYF. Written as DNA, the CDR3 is TGCAGCGTAGCTAGCGGGGTTCAAGAGACCCAGTACTTC.

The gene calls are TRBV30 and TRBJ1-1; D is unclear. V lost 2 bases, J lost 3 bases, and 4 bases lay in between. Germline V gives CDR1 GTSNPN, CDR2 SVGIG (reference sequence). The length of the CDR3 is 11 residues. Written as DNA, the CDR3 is TGTGCCTGGAGTCTGCACACTGAAGCTTTCTTT. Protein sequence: CAWSLHTEAFF.

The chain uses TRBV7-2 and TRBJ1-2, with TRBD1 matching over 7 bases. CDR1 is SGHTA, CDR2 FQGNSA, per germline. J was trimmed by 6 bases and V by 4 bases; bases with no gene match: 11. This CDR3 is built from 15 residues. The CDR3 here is CASSSLQGRKDGYTF. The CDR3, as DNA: TGTGCCAGCAGCTCGTTACAGGGGAGAAAGGATGGCTACACCTTC.

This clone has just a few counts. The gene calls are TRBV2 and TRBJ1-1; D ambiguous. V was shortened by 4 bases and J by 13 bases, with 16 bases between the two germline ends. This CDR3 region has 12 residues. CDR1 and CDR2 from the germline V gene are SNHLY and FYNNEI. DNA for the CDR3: TGTGCCAGCAGTGGGGCCGGACTGAAGCTTTTCTTT. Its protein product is CASSGAGLKLFF.

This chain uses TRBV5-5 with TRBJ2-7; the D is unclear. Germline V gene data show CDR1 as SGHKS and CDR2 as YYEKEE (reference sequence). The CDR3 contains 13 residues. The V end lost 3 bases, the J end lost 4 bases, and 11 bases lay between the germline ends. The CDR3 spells CASSSLNLYEQYF. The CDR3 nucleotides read TGTGCCAGCAGCTCCTTGAACCTTTACGAGCAGTACTTC.

The CDR3 reads CASSLVRLTAGVKGETQYF. CDR3 sequence (DNA): TGTGCCAGCAGCTTAGTCAGGTTGACAGCGGGGGTAAAAGGAGAGACCCAGTACTTC. This chain connects TRBV7-9 to TRBJ2-5, with 8 bases that match TRBD2. The trim removed 1 base at V and 4 bases at J, leaving 17 bases unmatched. CDR1 is SEHNR and CDR2 is FQNEAQ in the germline V gene (reference sequence). This CDR3 is built from 19 residues. Based on the CDR3 plus reference TRBV7-9 and TRBJ2-5, the full variable domain is DTGVSQNPRHKITKRGQNVTFRCDPISEHNRLYWYRQTLGQGPEFLTYFQNEAQLEKSRLLSDRFSAERPKGSFSTLEIQRTEQGDSAMYLCASSLVRLTAGVKGETQYFGPGTRLLVL.

The CDR3 DNA reads TGCGCCAGCAGCGTCCAGCCCGGGACAGGTATGGAAAAACTGTTTTTT. Amino acids: CASSVQPGTGMEKLFF. The chain joins TRBV5-1 to TRBJ1-4, with 8 bases fitting TRBD1. The CDR3 has 16 residues. Looked up from germline, CDR1 is SGHRS and CDR2 is YFSETQ. Trimming cost V 4 bases and J 8 bases; bases outside gene matches: 13. The full variable domain, completed using reference TRBV5-1 and TRBJ1-4, is KAGVTQTPRYLIKTRGQQVTLSCSPISGHRSVSWYQQTPGQGLQFLFEYFSETQRNKGNFPGRFSGRQFSNSRSEMNVSTLELGDSALYLCASSVQPGTGMEKLFFGSGTQLSVL.

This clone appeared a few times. The CDR3, as DNA: TGTGCTAGTGGTTTGTTCGGAGAGACCCAGTACTTC. It codes for CASGLFGETQYF. V usage is TRBV12-5 and J usage is TRBJ2-5; D is unclear. V shed 2 bases and J shed 4 bases, with 5 bases lying between them. The CDR3 is 12 amino acids. Germline V gives CDR1 LGHNT, CDR2 FRNRAP.

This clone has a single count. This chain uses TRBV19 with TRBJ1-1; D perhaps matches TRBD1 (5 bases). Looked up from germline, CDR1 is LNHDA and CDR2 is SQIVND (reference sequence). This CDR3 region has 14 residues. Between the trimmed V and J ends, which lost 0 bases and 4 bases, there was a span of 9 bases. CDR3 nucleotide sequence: TGTGCCAGTAGTATAGATCCGGGGGGCACTGAAGCTTTCTTT. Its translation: CASSIDPGGTEAFF.

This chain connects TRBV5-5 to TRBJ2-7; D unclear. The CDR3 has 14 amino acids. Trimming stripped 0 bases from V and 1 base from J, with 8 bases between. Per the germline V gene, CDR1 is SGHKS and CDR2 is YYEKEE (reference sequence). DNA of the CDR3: TGTGCCAGCAGCTTGGGGCAGGAATCCTACGAGCAGTACTTC. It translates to CASSLGQESYEQYF.

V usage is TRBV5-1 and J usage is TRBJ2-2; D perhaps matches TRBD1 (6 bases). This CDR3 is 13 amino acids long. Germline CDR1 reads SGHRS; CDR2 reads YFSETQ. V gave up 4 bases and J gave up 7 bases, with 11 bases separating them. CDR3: CASSPMTGGELFF. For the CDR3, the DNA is TGCGCCAGCAGCCCCATGACAGGCGGGGAGCTGTTTTTT.

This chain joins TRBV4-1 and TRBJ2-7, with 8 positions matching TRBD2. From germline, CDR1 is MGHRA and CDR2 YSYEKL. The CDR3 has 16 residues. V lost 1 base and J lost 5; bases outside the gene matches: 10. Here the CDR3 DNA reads TGCGCCAGCAGCCAAGGGAGAGGACTAGCTTCGAACGAGCAGTACTTC. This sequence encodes CASSQGRGLASNEQYF.

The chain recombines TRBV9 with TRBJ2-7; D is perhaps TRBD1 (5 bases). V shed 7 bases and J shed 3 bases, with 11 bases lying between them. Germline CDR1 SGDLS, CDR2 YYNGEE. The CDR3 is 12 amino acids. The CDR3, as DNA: TGTGCCAGCGGAAGGGGCGGCTACGAGCAGTACTTC. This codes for CASGRGGYEQYF.

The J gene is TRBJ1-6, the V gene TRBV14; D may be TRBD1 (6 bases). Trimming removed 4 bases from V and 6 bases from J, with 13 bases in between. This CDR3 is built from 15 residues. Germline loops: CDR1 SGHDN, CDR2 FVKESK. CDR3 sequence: CASSPSRGFNSPLHF. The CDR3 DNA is TGTGCCAGCAGCCCCAGCAGGGGTTTTAATTCACCCCTCCACTTT.

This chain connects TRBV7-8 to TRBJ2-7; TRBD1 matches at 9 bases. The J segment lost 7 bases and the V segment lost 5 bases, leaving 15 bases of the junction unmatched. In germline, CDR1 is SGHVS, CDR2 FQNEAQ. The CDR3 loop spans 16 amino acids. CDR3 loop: CASSAYPGQGPGEQYF. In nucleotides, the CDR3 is TGTGCCAGCAGCGCCTATCCGGGACAGGGTCCTGGTGAGCAGTACTTC.

CDR3 nucleotide sequence: TGCAGCGTTGTGACAGCAATGAACACTGAAGCTTTCTTT. It codes for CSVVTAMNTEAFF. This chain joins TRBV29-1 and TRBJ1-1, with D possibly being TRBD1 (5 bases). The CDR3 is 13 amino acids. The ends were cut back, 4 bases at V and 0 bases at J, with 9 bases in the middle. Germline values: CDR1 SQVTM, CDR2 ANQGSEA.

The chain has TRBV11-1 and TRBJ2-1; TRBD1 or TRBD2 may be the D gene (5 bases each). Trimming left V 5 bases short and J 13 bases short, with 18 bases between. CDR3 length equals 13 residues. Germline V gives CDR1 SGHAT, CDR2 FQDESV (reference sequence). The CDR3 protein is CASSPQVGDPQFF. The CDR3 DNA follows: TGTGCCAGCAGCCCACAAGTGGGGGACCCTCAGTTCTTC.

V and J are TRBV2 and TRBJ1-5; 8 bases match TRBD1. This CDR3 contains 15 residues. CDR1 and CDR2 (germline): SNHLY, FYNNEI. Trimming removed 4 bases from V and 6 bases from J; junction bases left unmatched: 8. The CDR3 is CASSVTTGVGQPQHF. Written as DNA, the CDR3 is TGTGCCAGCAGTGTCACGACAGGGGTGGGTCAGCCCCAGCATTTT.

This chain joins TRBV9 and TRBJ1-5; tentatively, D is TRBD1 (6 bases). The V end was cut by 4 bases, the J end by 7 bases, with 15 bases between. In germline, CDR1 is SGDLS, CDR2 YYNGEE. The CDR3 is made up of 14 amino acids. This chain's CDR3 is CASSTRGGEQPQHF. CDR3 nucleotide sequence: TGTGCCAGCAGCACCCGAGGGGGGGAACAGCCCCAGCATTTT.

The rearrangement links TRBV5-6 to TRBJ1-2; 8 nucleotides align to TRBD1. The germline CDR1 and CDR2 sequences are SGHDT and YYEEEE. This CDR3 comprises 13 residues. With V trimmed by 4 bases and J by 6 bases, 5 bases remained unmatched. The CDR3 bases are TGTGCCAGCAGCCTGACAGGGGACCATGGCTACACCTTC. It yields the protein CASSLTGDHGYTF.

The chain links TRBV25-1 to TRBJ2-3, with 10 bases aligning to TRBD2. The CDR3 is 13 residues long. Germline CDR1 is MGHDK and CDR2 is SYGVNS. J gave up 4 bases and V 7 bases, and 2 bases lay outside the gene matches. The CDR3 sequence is CASTLAGADTQYF. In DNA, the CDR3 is TGTGCCAGCACCCTAGCGGGGGCAGATACGCAGTATTTT.

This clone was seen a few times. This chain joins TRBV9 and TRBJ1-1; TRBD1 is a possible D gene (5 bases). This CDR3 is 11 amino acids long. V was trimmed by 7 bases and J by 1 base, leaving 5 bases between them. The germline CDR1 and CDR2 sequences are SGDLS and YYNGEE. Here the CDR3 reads CASGGNTEAFF. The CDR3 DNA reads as TGTGCCAGCGGGGGGAACACTGAAGCTTTCTTT.

The CDR3 reads CASSYERDTDTQYF. In nucleotides, the CDR3 is TGTGCCAGCAGTTATGAGAGGGACACAGATACGCAGTATTTT. The gene calls are TRBV6-5 and TRBJ2-3, with D maybe TRBD2 (5 bases). V dropped 3 bases and J dropped 2 bases, with 9 bases sitting between them. The CDR3 loop spans 14 amino acids. Germline values: CDR1 MNHEY, CDR2 SVGAGI.

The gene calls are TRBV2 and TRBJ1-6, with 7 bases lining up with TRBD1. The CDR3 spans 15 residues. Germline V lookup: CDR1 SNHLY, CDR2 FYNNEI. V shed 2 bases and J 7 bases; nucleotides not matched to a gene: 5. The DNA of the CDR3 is TGTGCCAGCAGTGAAAGTGGCAGGGGGAATTCACCCCTCCACTTT. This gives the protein CASSESGRGNSPLHF.

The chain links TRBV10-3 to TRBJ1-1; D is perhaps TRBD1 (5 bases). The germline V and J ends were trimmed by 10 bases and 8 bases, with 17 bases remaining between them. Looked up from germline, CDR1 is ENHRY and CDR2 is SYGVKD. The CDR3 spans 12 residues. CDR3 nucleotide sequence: TGTGCCACCGCGGGGGACCTTAAGGAAGCTTTCTTT. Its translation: CATAGDLKEAFF.

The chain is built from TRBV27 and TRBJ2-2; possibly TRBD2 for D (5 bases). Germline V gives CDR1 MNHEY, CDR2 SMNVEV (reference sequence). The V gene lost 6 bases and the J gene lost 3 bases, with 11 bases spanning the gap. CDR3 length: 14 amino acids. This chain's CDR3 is CASRSAGYTGELFF. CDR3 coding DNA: TGTGCCAGCAGATCCGCGGGTTACACCGGGGAGCTGTTTTTT.